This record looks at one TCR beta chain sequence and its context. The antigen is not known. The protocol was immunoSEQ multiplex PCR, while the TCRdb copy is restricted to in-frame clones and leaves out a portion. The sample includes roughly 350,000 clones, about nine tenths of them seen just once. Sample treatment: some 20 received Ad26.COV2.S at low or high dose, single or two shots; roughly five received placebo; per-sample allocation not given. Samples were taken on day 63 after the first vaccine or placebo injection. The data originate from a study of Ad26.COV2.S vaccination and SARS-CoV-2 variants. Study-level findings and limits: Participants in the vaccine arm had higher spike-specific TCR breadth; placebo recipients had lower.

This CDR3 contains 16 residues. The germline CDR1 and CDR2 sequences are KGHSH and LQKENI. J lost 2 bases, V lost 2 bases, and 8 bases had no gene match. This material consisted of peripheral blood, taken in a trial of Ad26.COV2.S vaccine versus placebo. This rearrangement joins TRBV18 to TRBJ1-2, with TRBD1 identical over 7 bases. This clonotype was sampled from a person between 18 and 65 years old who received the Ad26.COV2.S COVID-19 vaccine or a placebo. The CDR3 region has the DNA TGTGCCAGCTCACCAGTTCCCACAGGGGAGAACTATGGCTACACCTTC. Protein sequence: CASSPVPTGENYGYTF.